These T cell receptor beta chains were read from a single sample in a study of T-cell memory formation after mild COVID-19. TCRdb re-called the 5' RACE reads with MiXCR, one entry per CDR3 protein. The sample yields fewer than 250,000 distinct CDR3 sequences, just over 15% seen once. The sample comprised PBMCs or a T cell subset sorted from them (not recorded which). The receptor source for this set is an adult woman who had mild COVID-19 (a few samples of this study predate the infection). Cell type and time point are not known. The CDR3 runs from the conserved cysteine through the conserved F or W. A D gene is named only where the DNA matches it firmly. A row's size may be missing; if present it is once, few, many or a size class.

v_gene	j_gene	d_gene	abundance	CDR3aa	CDR3nt
TRBV7-8	TRBJ1-1	TRBD1	few	CASCPPGQSMNTEAFF	TGTGCCAGCTGCCCCCCGGGACAGAGCATGAACACTGAAGCTTTCTTT
TRBV12-3/TRBV12-4	TRBJ2-1	TRBD2	many	CASLLAGPYNEQFF	TGTGCCAGTCTCCTAGCGGGGCCCTACAATGAGCAGTTCTTC
TRBV6-5	TRBJ1-2	TRBD1	-	CASRPQGQGYLGYTF	TGTGCCAGCAGACCTCAGGGACAGGGGTACCTAGGCTACACCTTC
TRBV20-1	TRBJ2-5	-	-	CSARAGTAQETQYF	TGCAGTGCTCGAGCCGGGACTGCACAAGAGACCCAGTACTTC
TRBV2	TRBJ2-1	-	-	CASSGAAVLNEQFF	TGTGCCAGCAGTGGGGCGGCGGTACTGAATGAGCAGTTCTTC
TRBV3-1	TRBJ1-2	-	-	CASSQEAAGSHGYTF	TGTGCCAGCAGCCAAGAGGCCGCCGGGAGCCATGGCTACACCTTC
TRBV4-3	TRBJ2-1	-	-	CASSQVGAWEQFF	TGCGCCAGCAGCCAAGTCGGAGCGTGGGAGCAGTTCTTC
TRBV4-2	TRBJ2-5	-	-	CASSQGSRVGETQYF	TGTGCCAGCAGCCAAGGGAGCAGGGTCGGGGAGACCCAGTACTTC
TRBV7-9	TRBJ1-2	TRBD1	-	CASSLQGAGGYTF	TGTGCCAGCAGCCTACAGGGGGCGGGTGGCTACACCTTC
TRBV30	TRBJ1-5	TRBD1	-	CAWTRDSGAQPQHF	TGTGCCTGGACCCGGGACAGCGGAGCTCAGCCCCAGCATTTT
TRBV5-6	TRBJ2-3	-	-	CASSLYRSSTDTQYF	TGTGCCAGCAGCTTGTATCGGTCCTCCACAGATACGCAGTATTTT
TRBV18	TRBJ1-1	-	once	CASSPARGNTEAFF	TGTGCCAGCTCACCGGCCAGGGGGAACACTGAAGCTTTCTTT
TRBV14	TRBJ2-1	-	few	CASSQEGEKQFF	TGTGCCAGCAGCCAAGAGGGGGAAAAGCAGTTCTTC
TRBV7-9	TRBJ1-5	TRBD1	few	CASSPGQGRKLGQPQHF	TGTGCCAGCAGTCCTGGACAGGGAAGAAAGTTGGGACAGCCCCAGCATTTT
TRBV5-1	TRBJ2-7	TRBD1	few	CASSLERDRDYEQYF	TGCGCCAGCAGCTTGGAACGGGACAGGGACTACGAGCAGTACTTC
TRBV7-2	TRBJ1-2	TRBD1	-	CASSLRQGGSYGYTF	TGTGCCAGCAGCTTACGACAGGGTGGGTCCTATGGCTACACCTTC
TRBV5-5	TRBJ1-3	TRBD1	many	CASSPGTGTGNTIYF	TGTGCCAGCAGCCCCGGGACAGGGACTGGAAACACCATATATTTT
TRBV12-3/TRBV12-4	TRBJ1-3	-	once	CASSLARSYRNTIYF	TGTGCCAGCAGTTTAGCACGGTCTTACAGAAACACCATATATTTT
TRBV6-2/TRBV6-3	TRBJ2-3	-	-	CASSYGLATDTQYF	TGTGCCAGCAGTTACGGTCTCGCCACAGATACGCAGTATTTT
TRBV5-1	TRBJ2-3	-	-	CASSLENPASGTQYF	TGCGCCAGCAGCTTGGAAAACCCCGCTTCGGGTACGCAGTATTTT
TRBV5-1	TRBJ1-1	-	many	CASSSQGSGGTEAFF	TGCGCCAGCAGCTCCCAGGGGTCGGGAGGAACTGAAGCTTTCTTT
TRBV30	TRBJ1-5	-	few	CAWSRGDNQPQHF	TGTGCCTGGAGCCGAGGAGATAATCAGCCCCAGCATTTT
TRBV5-1	TRBJ2-7	-	few	CASSAGQSSYEQYF	TGCGCCAGCAGCGCGGGACAGTCTAGCTACGAGCAGTACTTC
TRBV6-1	TRBJ1-6	TRBD1	-	CASREGGDSPLHF	TGTGCCAGCAGGGAAGGGGGCGACTCACCCCTCCACTTT
TRBV2	TRBJ2-7	-	-	CASSLKQGNEQYF	TGTGCCAGCAGCCTTAAACAGGGAAACGAGCAGTACTTC
TRBV12-3/TRBV12-4	TRBJ1-2	TRBD1	-	CASSRDRVDGYTF	TGTGCCAGCAGCCGGGACAGGGTGGATGGCTACACCTTC
TRBV15	TRBJ1-5	-	-	CATSRDPAGQPQHF	TGTGCCACCAGCAGAGATCCGGCGGGTCAGCCCCAGCATTTT
TRBV3-1	TRBJ2-7	-	few	CASSPYGQGITYEQYF	TGTGCCAGCAGTCCGTACGGGCAGGGGATCACCTACGAGCAGTACTTC
TRBV10-3	TRBJ2-7	-	-	CAISEALYGSRYEQYF	TGTGCCATCAGTGAGGCGCTCTACGGGAGTAGGTACGAGCAGTACTTC
TRBV12-3/TRBV12-4	TRBJ1-1	-	-	CASSSGQRSMNTEAFF	TGTGCCAGCAGTTCCGGACAGCGATCGATGAACACTGAAGCTTTCTTT
TRBV11-2	TRBJ1-3	-	-	CASSQQTGAYSGNTIYF	TGTGCCAGCAGCCAACAGACAGGAGCGTACTCTGGAAACACCATATATTTT
TRBV6-5	TRBJ2-7	TRBD2	few	CASSPPGGAPREQYF	TGTGCCAGCAGTCCCCCGGGGGGGGCGCCGAGGGAGCAGTACTTC
TRBV21-1	TRBJ1-4	-	-	CASSPCGGISATNEKLFF	TGTGCCAGCAGCCCTTGCGGCGGTATATCAGCAACTAATGAAAAACTGTTTTTT
TRBV6-5	TRBJ2-5	-	many	CASSETLQETQYF	TGTGCCAGCAGTGAGACACTACAAGAGACCCAGTACTTC
TRBV27	TRBJ1-2	TRBD1	-	CASSFQGALGGYTF	TGTGCCAGCAGTTTCCAGGGGGCGCTGGGGGGCTACACCTTC
TRBV12-3/TRBV12-4	TRBJ2-4	TRBD1	few	CASSALQGYGKNIQYF	TGTGCCAGCAGTGCGCTACAGGGGTATGGCAAAAACATTCAGTACTTC
TRBV5-1	TRBJ2-1	-	few	CASSLIQEWNNEQFF	TGCGCCAGCAGCTTGATACAGGAATGGAACAATGAGCAGTTCTTC
TRBV7-9	TRBJ2-6	-	many	CASSLGLGSGANVLTF	TGTGCCAGCTCCCTGGGCCTTGGCTCTGGGGCCAACGTCCTGACTTTC
TRBV12-3/TRBV12-4	TRBJ2-7	-	many	CASSPPVSSYEQYF	TGTGCCAGCAGTCCACCAGTCTCCTCCTACGAGCAGTACTTC
TRBV5-6	TRBJ2-1	-	-	CASRLLLAYNEQFF	TGTGCCAGCAGGCTCCTCCTTGCTTACAATGAGCAGTTCTTC
TRBV2	TRBJ1-4	-	-	CASSDYGGLVFF	TGTGCCAGCAGTGACTACGGGGGGCTCGTGTTTTTT
TRBV4-2	TRBJ2-1	-	-	CASSQANPSNEQFF	TGTGCCAGCAGCCAAGCCAACCCCTCCAATGAGCAGTTCTTC
TRBV4-2	TRBJ2-2	-	few	CASSQDVVSGELFF	TGTGCCAGCAGCCAAGATGTAGTTTCCGGGGAGCTGTTTTTT
TRBV20-1	TRBJ2-7	TRBD1	many	CSAGSGTGEYEQYF	TGCAGTGCTGGCTCCGGGACAGGGGAGTACGAGCAGTACTTC
TRBV5-4	TRBJ2-2	TRBD1	-	CASSSGQPNTGELFF	TGTGCCAGCAGCTCGGGACAGCCGAACACCGGGGAGCTGTTTTTT
TRBV18	TRBJ1-2	-	-	CASSLLDSRNYGYTF	TGTGCCAGCTCACTACTGGACAGCAGGAACTATGGCTACACCTTC
TRBV5-1	TRBJ2-1	TRBD2	few	CASSLARLAGSNEQFF	TGCGCCAGCAGCTTGGCTAGGCTAGCGGGTTCCAATGAGCAGTTCTTC
TRBV6-5	TRBJ2-3	TRBD2	-	CASSYSLAGGTDTQYF	TGTGCCAGCAGTTACTCTCTAGCGGGGGGGACAGATACGCAGTATTTT
TRBV7-9	TRBJ2-7	TRBD2	-	CASSLGAGLAGEYEQYF	TGTGCCAGCAGCTTAGGGGCGGGACTAGCGGGAGAGTACGAGCAGTACTTC
TRBV12-3/TRBV12-4	TRBJ2-7	-	-	CASSLPSSWEQYF	TGTGCCAGCAGTTTACCAAGTTCCTGGGAGCAGTACTTC
TRBV5-1	TRBJ2-1	-	few	CASSLARDGYNEQFF	TGCGCCAGCAGCTTGGCACGGGACGGCTACAATGAGCAGTTCTTC
TRBV6-6	TRBJ2-7	-	-	CASSYSIRGASSYEQYF	TGTGCCAGCAGTTACTCGATCCGGGGCGCTAGCTCCTACGAGCAGTACTTC
TRBV20-1	TRBJ2-7	TRBD1	-	CSASVGQGYYEQYF	TGCAGTGCTAGCGTCGGACAGGGGTACTACGAGCAGTACTTC
TRBV27	TRBJ1-1	-	-	CASSRWSMNTEAFF	TGTGCCAGCAGCCGGTGGTCTATGAACACTGAAGCTTTCTTT
TRBV27	TRBJ2-7	-	-	CASKKTSNGLYEQYF	TGTGCCAGCAAGAAAACTTCCAACGGCCTCTACGAGCAGTACTTC